Each of the 11 T cell receptor beta chains below was sequenced from the same sample in a study of cytomegalovirus exposure and HLA in healthy donors. Primers for the PCR totalled 60 Vbeta and 13 Jbeta. The repertoire was sequenced with immunoSEQ multiplex PCR; TCRdb's copy has only in-frame clones and lacks some. The sample includes about 64,000 clones, under 85% of them seen just once. Specimen: PBMCs. The receptors come from a male donor in good health and CMV-seropositive.

CDR3 residues: CASSQGGDRRETQYF. CDR3 DNA sequence: TGTGCCAGCAGCCAAGGAGGGGACAGAAGGGAGACCCAGTACTTC. The chain employs TRBV7-2 and TRBJ2-5, with D possibly TRBD1 on 7 matching bases. Trimming removed 5 bases from V and 5 bases from J, with 18 bases in between. CDR1 and CDR2 from the germline V gene are SGHTA and FQGNSA. The CDR3 runs to 15 residues.

The rearrangement joins TRBV10-3 to TRBJ2-5; TRBD1 matches 11 bases. The J call is doubtful: the DNA matches TRBJ2-7 better. Germline values: CDR1 ENHRY, CDR2 SYGVKD. This CDR3 is built from 15 residues. The CDR3 sequence is CAISESGQGAYEQYF. The CDR3, as DNA: TGTGCCATCAGTGAGTCGGGACAGGGGGCCTACGAGCAGTACTTC.

This clone was detected only a few times. The chain recombines TRBV7-8 with TRBJ2-7; D call uncertain. This CDR3 has 13 amino acids. V was trimmed by 4 bases and J by 0 bases, leaving 7 bases between them. Germline CDR1 SGHVS, CDR2 FQNEAQ. CDR3 sequence: CASSSRHSYEQYF. CDR3 nucleotide sequence: TGTGCCAGCAGCTCCAGACACTCCTACGAGCAGTACTTC.

This chain joins TRBV4-1 and TRBJ2-7; TRBD1 agrees at 7 bases. With V trimmed by 4 bases and J by 6 bases, 15 bases remained unmatched. Per germline, CDR1 MGHRA and CDR2 YSYEKL. The CDR3 is made up of 16 amino acids. The CDR3 protein is CASSRTGESGRREQYF. For the CDR3, the DNA is TGCGCCAGCAGCCGGACAGGAGAATCGGGGCGCCGCGAGCAGTACTTC.

The chain uses TRBV13 and TRBJ2-7; D perhaps matches TRBD2 (7 bases). Germline V CDR1 and CDR2: PRHDT, FYEKMQ (reference sequence). There are 14 residues in the CDR3. Trimming pared 7 bases from V and 4 bases from J, leaving 17 bases between. CDR3 nucleotides: TGTGCCAGCACTCTAGGGGGGGCGGAGTACGAGCAGTACTTC. Amino acid sequence: CASTLGGAEYEQYF.

Turning to this clone: One junction end does not reproduce the germline sequence, and a read error may be involved. The chain carries TRBV19 and TRBJ2-1, with 10 bases that match TRBD1. The CDR3 is made up of 18 amino acids. Germline CDR1 LNHDA, CDR2 SQIVND (reference sequence). In DNA form, the CDR3 reads TGTGCCACTAGTATTTCAGGGGACCGGGACAGGGGATACAATGAGCAGTTCTTC. Its translation: CATSISGDRDRGYNEQFF.

The V gene is TRBV7-9, the J gene TRBJ2-3, with 9 positions matching TRBD2. The CDR3 consists of 13 residues. V lost 8 bases, J lost 4 bases, and 4 bases stayed unmatched. Germline assignment: CDR1 SEHNR and CDR2 FQNEAQ (reference sequence). The CDR3 sequence: CASLAGGADTQYF. The CDR3 nucleotides read TGTGCCAGCCTTGCGGGGGGGGCAGATACGCAGTATTTT.

This chain links TRBV6-5 with TRBJ2-2, with D hard to call. CDR1 and CDR2 (germline): MNHEY, SVGAGI. The CDR3 loop spans 15 amino acids. With 5 bases removed from V and 0 bases from J, the gap between germline ends came to 10 bases. The CDR3 DNA follows: TGTGCCAGCAGTCGACTCCTTGCGAACACCGGGGAGCTGTTTTTT. Protein product: CASSRLLANTGELFF.

This clone was seen more than once but under ten times. The chain uses TRBV30 and TRBJ2-1; a weak D match, TRBD1 (7 bases). Per germline, CDR1 GTSNPN and CDR2 SVGIG (reference sequence). The CDR3 is 12 amino acids. The germline V and J ends were trimmed by 8 bases and 7 bases, with 15 bases remaining between them. The CDR3 region has the DNA TGTGCCAGATCGACAGGGAGGAATGAGCAGTTCTTC. Translating gives CARSTGRNEQFF. Filled out from reference TRBV30 and TRBJ2-1, the complete variable domain reads SQTIHQWPATLVQPVGSPLSLECTVEGTSNPNLYWYRQAAGRGLQLLFYSVGIGQISSEVPQNLSASRPQDRQFILSSKKLLLSDSGFYLCARSTGRNEQFFGPGTRLTVL.

This chain's CDR3 is CASSSGRQNGYTF. CDR3 DNA sequence: TGTGCCAGCAGCTCCGGACGACAGAATGGCTACACCTTC. The chain is built from TRBV7-2 and TRBJ1-2; tentative D call: TRBD1 (5 bases). The CDR3 runs 13 residues. Trimming stripped 4 bases from V and 6 bases from J, with 12 bases between. Germline CDR1 and CDR2: SGHTA and FQGNSA.

A note on this clone: The same CDR3 also results from other DNA sequences found in this sample. This chain connects TRBV27 to TRBJ2-7, with TRBD1 matching over 7 bases. Germline assignment: CDR1 MNHEY and CDR2 SMNVEV (reference sequence). This CDR3 has 13 residues. Unmatched junction bases numbered 2, after V lost 6 bases and J lost 0 bases. CDR3 sequence reads: CASRGDSSYEQYF. The CDR3 nucleotides read TGTGCCAGCAGAGGGGACAGCTCCTACGAGCAGTACTTC.